Detailed here is one TCR beta chain. No antigen is known for it. No much larger clone is present one base from it, and per-base qualities are unavailable. This entry is derived from a study of blood T cell repertoires in COVID-19 (dated by TCRdb to about 2020). In the study overall: Collaborator samples came from the United States, Italy and Spain and covered acute and convalescent phases of COVID-19. The prospective study material was composed of cDNA or gDNA derived from T cells, B-cell-depleted T cells, or PBMCs. Deeply sampled blood TCRbeta repertoires from subjects exposed to, actively infected with, or recovered from COVID-19 were included in the dataset. A freely available public database, intended as a resource for researchers studying the immune response to SARS-CoV-2, is where the repertoires were released. The samples were drawn from the first 160 participants of the ongoing ImmuneRACE study and from 950 to 1,500 subjects provided by 6 global collaborators. Sample metadata almost always included a de-identified subject ID, COVID-19 status, age in years and sex. HLA class I and class II types, where available, came from metadata supplied by the sample provider rather than from assay-based typing. The full study reports these points: The quantity of clinical and demographic metadata differed by source and by participant and was supplied without curation.

TCRbeta CDR3 regions were amplified from genomic DNA using the immunoSEQ Assay, a bias-controlled multiplex PCR. The authors' analysis ran thus. The number of nucleated cells in each sample was estimated by amplification of reference gene primers within the assay. To quantify the absolute abundance of each unique TCRbeta CDR3 rearrangement, sequence reads were collapsed and filtered. For each sample, productive Simpson clonality was calculated as the square root of Simpson's diversity index over productive rearrangements. TCRdb carries this immuneACCESS record with in-frame sequences only. Its versions omit some clonotypes, under half of them owing to an unresolved V gene in the studies checked, with the rest unexplained. V and J calls and clone size are copied from that table; D and trimming were computed from the DNA. A total of 250,000 to 300,000 clones appear in this sample, approximately 88% of them only once. The top ten constitute 5.5% to 7% of the sample.

A second Seattle source provided samples from volunteer blood donors who had recovered from COVID-19. Whole blood was collected in K2EDTA tubes by collaborating institutions according to the institutions' own protocols. For TCRbeta analysis, collaborator samples were shipped as frozen whole blood, as isolated PBMCs, or as DNA extracted from either sample type. Sequences MNHEY (CDR1) and SVGAGI (CDR2) are obtained from the germline V gene. Measured from the cysteine to the phenylalanine, the CDR3 is 14 residues long. Only the CDR3 DNA stays, 42 bases, in frame from base 1. The germline ends are 16 bases apart after V is trimmed by 7 bases and J by 3 bases.

The rearranged chain carries TRBV6-5 and TRBJ2-7; the D region possibly corresponds to TRBD1 (6 bases align). The receptor was isolated from a woman aged 25 to 45 who had recovered from COVID-19. Sequencing used peripheral blood. The CDR3 amino acid sequence is: CASKWTVLDYEQYF. At the DNA level, the sequence is TGTGCCAGCAAATGGACAGTCCTTGACTACGAGCAGTACTTC.